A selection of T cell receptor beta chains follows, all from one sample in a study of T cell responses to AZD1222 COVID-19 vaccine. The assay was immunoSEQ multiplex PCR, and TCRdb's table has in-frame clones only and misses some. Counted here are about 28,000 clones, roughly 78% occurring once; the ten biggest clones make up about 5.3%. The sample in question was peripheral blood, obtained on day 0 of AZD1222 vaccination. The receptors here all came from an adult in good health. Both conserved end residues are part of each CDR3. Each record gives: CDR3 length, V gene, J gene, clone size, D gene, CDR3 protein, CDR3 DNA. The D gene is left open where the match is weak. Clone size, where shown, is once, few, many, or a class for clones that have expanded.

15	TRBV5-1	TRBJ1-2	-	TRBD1	CASSPTTGAEYGYTF	TGCGCCAGCAGCCCTACGACAGGGGCGGAATATGGCTACACCTTC
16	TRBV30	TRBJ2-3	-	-	CAWRFLRGGGPDTQYF	TGTGCCTGGAGGTTCCTCCGGGGCGGGGGCCCTGATACGCAGTATTTT
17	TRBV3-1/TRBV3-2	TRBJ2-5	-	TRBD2	CASSQDPLAGGKETQYF	TGTGCCAGCAGCCAAGATCCCCTAGCGGGGGGCAAAGAGACCCAGTACTTC
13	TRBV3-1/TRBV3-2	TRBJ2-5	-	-	CASSQARAGLQYF	TGTGCCAGCAGCCAAGCCCGGGCCGGATTGCAGTACTTC
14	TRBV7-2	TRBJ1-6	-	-	CASSFATENSPLHF	TGTGCCAGCAGCTTCGCGACAGAAAATTCACCCCTCCACTTT
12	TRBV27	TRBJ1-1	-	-	CASRQTNSKAFF	TGTGCCAGCAGACAAACTAACAGCAAAGCTTTCTTT
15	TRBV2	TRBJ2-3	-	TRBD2	CASSALAGPTDTQYF	TGTGCCAGCAGTGCCCTAGCGGGACCCACAGATACGCAGTATTTT
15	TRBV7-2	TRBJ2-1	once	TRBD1	CASSSRTGQDNEQFF	TGTGCCAGCAGCTCCCGGACAGGGCAAGACAATGAGCAGTTCTTC
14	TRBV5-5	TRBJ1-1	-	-	CASSLVTVNTEAFF	TGTGCCAGCAGCTTAGTGACCGTGAACACTGAAGCTTTCTTT
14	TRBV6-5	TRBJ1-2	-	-	CASSYLAQNYGYTF	TGTGCCAGCAGTTATTTAGCACAGAACTATGGCTACACCTTC
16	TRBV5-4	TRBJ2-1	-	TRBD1	CASSLIGQGAYNEQFF	TGTGCCAGCAGCTTGATCGGACAGGGGGCCTACAATGAGCAGTTCTTC
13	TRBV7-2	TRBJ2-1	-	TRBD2	CASGGGLVGEQFF	TGTGCCAGCGGCGGAGGACTAGTGGGTGAGCAGTTCTTC
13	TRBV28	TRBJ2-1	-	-	CASSLFGGGEQFF	TGTGCCAGCAGTTTGTTCGGGGGCGGTGAGCAGTTCTTC
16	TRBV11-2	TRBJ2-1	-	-	CASSLAASLLYNEQFF	TGTGCCAGCAGCTTAGCTGCTAGCCTCCTCTACAATGAGCAGTTCTTC